These 5 T cell receptor beta chains were sequenced from one sample in a study of cytomegalovirus exposure and HLA in healthy donors listed by TCRdb under 2017. Libraries were made using the immunoSEQ multiplex PCR assay. TCRdb re-hosts the immuneACCESS table, in-frame sequences only. Its copies lack some clones; in the studies checked, an unresolved V gene accounts for under half of them, and the cause for the rest is not known. The sample contains 71,000 or so clones, over 85% of them found a single time. 2% to 2.5% of the sample is taken by the ten largest. Sequencing was carried out using PBMCs. Receptors were obtained from a woman between 18 and 29 years old in good health and CMV-seronegative.

This chain uses TRBV5-5 with TRBJ2-1; 8 nucleotides line up with TRBD2. The CDR3 covers 14 residues. The V gene's germline CDR1 is SGHKS and CDR2 YYEKEE (reference sequence). V was clipped by 6 bases and J by 4 bases; unmatched bases: 6. DNA of the CDR3: TGTGCCAGCACCCGCCCGGGAGGGTACAATGAGCAGTTCTTC. The encoded protein is CASTRPGGYNEQFF.

The V gene is TRBV19, the J gene TRBJ2-1; D uncertain. In germline, CDR1 is LNHDA, CDR2 SQIVND (reference sequence). Trimming removed 6 bases from V and 0 bases from J, with 12 bases in between. The CDR3 runs 15 residues. The CDR3 region has the DNA TGTGCCAGTAGCCATAGTAGGAGCTCCTACAATGAGCAGTTCTTC. Encoded protein: CASSHSRSSYNEQFF.

A single count supports this clone. The chain recombines TRBV2 with TRBJ1-3; D possibly corresponds to TRBD1 (5 bases). Trimming removed 5 bases at V and 2 bases at J, with 13 bases between. CDR3 length equals 15 residues. Germline V gene lookup returns CDR1 SNHLY and CDR2 FYNNEI. The CDR3 nucleotides read TGTGCCAGCAGTTTTTCCACAGGCACTGGAAACACCATATATTTT. It encodes CASSFSTGTGNTIYF.

CDR3: CASSITTGYNEQFF. The CDR3 nucleotides read TGTGCCAGTAGTATCACGACAGGCTACAATGAGCAGTTCTTC. The J gene is TRBJ2-1, the V gene TRBV19, with a weak D call TRBD1 (6 bases). V lost 3 bases and J lost 3, with 9 bases in between. Germline loops: CDR1 LNHDA, CDR2 SQIVND (reference sequence). The CDR3 loop spans 14 amino acids. The full variable domain, rest sourced from reference TRBV19 and TRBJ2-1, is DGGITQSPKYLFRKEGQNVTLSCEQNLNHDAMYWYRQDPGQGLRLIYYSQIVNDFQKGDIAEGYSVSREKKESFPLTVTSAQKNPTAFYLCASSITTGYNEQFFGPGTRLTVL.

This sequence joins TRBV9 and TRBJ1-3; D possibly corresponds to TRBD1 (5 bases). Germline CDR1 is SGDLS and CDR2 is YYNGEE. This CDR3 has 18 residues. V was pared by 1 base and J by 4 bases, with 21 bases between. CDR3 in DNA: TGTGCCAGCAGCGTACTACAAACCCCAGGGATGGGAGGAAACACCATATATTTT. This gives the protein CASSVLQTPGMGGNTIYF.